This TCR beta chain was sequenced in a study of shared clonotypes between healthy human individuals. The study, taken as a whole, reports: Relative to memory subsets, naive subsets generally showed larger estimated richness.

In the authors' methods: In the immunoSEQ data, sequences were junction-only and lacked quality scores, so filtering differed. Sequencing was performed with immunoSEQ multiplex PCR; in TCRdb, only in-frame clones are kept and a portion is missing. V, J and clone size were drawn from that table, and D and trimming were deduced from the DNA. The top ten clones hold 0.13% to 0.15% of a sample with roughly 2.6 million clones, 85% to 95% of them seen once. This CDR3 contains 16 residues. J gave up 3 bases and V 4 bases, and 14 bases lay outside the gene matches. Germline loops: CDR1 GTSNPN, CDR2 SVGIG (reference sequence). A remark on this clone: The antigen is not known.

Donors had no recently reported acute infections or vaccinations and were HIV-negative. The sequence came from a man between 18 and 35 years old in good health. The sequencing input was naive CD4+ T cells sorted from blood. Subset defined: CD45RA+ positively selected. The chain links TRBV30 to TRBJ2-7; TRBD2 matches at 8 bases. This CDR3 is CAWMSNFRTSSYEQYF. The CDR3 coding sequence is TGTGCCTGGATGAGTAATTTCAGGACTAGCAGCTACGAGCAGTACTTC.